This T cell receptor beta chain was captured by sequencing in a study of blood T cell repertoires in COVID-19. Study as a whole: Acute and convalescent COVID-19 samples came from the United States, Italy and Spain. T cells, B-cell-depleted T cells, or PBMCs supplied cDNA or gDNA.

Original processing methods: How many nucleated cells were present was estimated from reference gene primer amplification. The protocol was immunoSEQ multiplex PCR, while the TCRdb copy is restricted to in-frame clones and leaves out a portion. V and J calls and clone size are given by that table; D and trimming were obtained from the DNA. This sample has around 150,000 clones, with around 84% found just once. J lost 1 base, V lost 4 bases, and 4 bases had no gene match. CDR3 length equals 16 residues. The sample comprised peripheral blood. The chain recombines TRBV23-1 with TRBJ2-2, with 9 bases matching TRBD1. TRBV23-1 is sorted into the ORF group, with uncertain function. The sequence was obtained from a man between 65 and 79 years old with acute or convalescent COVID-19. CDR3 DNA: TGCGCCAGCAGTCGTGTGGACAGGGGGAACACCGGGGAGCTGTTTTTT. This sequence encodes CASSRVDRGNTGELFF.